What follows is one T cell receptor (beta chain) and its context. Its specificity is not known. The data are from a study of a mutant IDH1 vaccine in newly diagnosed glioma. Whole-study context: Vaccines began 4-6 weeks after radiotherapy alone, or with temozolomide cycles.

Whole-study results and caveats: Pseudoprogression appeared unlinked to shifts in leading peripheral T cell clonotypes.

Profiling relied on immunoSEQ multiplex PCR, and the TCRdb table lists in-frame clones only, not all of them. The data contain about 94,000 clones, about 90% of them singletons. The time point here: week 47, end of study. Doses of 300 ug of mutant IDH1 20-mer peptide were given with topical imiquimod. The donor cohort comprised cases of new WHO grade 3 or 4 IDH1-mutant, ATRX-lost astrocytoma. The TCR comes from a woman between 45 and 60 years old with glioma. The specimen comprised PBMCs, sampled from a glioma patient whose treatment included an IDH1 peptide vaccine.

Written as DNA, the CDR3 is TGCGCCAGCAGCTTGTTGACTAGCGGGAGCTACGAGCAGTACTTC. This encodes CASSLLTSGSYEQYF. The J gene is TRBJ2-7, the V gene TRBV5-1; 12 bases agree with TRBD2. Germline V CDR1 and CDR2: SGHRS, YFSETQ. CDR3 size: 15 residues. V lost 1 base and J lost 3; bases outside the gene matches: 2.